This T cell receptor (beta chain) was sequenced during a study of somatic mutations in cytotoxic T cells in rheumatoid arthritis. The study's findings and limits: Nobody had found out which antigens the expanded CD8+ clones targeted. There were about an eighth of the roughly 60 patients in whom the largest CD8+ clone exceeded 20% of CD8+ cells.

The method was immunoSEQ multiplex PCR; TCRdb's version includes in-frame clones alone and lacks a portion of them. Of 7,000 to 9,000 clones in the sample, approximately 75% were seen once. This clone was seen a few times. Antigen unknown. Looked up from germline, CDR1 is SQVTM and CDR2 is ANQGSEA. J lost 5 bases, V lost 0 bases, and 9 bases had no gene match. This CDR3 is 15 amino acids long. This receptor was taken from a woman aged 45-65 years in good health. The rearrangement uses TRBV29-1 and TRBJ2-5, with 7 bases identical to TRBD1. Sequenced material: CD8+ T cells sorted from blood. The CDR3 region is CSVEDLTGLVETQYF. The CDR3 region has the DNA TGCAGCGTTGAAGATCTGACAGGGTTAGTTGAGACCCAGTACTTC.